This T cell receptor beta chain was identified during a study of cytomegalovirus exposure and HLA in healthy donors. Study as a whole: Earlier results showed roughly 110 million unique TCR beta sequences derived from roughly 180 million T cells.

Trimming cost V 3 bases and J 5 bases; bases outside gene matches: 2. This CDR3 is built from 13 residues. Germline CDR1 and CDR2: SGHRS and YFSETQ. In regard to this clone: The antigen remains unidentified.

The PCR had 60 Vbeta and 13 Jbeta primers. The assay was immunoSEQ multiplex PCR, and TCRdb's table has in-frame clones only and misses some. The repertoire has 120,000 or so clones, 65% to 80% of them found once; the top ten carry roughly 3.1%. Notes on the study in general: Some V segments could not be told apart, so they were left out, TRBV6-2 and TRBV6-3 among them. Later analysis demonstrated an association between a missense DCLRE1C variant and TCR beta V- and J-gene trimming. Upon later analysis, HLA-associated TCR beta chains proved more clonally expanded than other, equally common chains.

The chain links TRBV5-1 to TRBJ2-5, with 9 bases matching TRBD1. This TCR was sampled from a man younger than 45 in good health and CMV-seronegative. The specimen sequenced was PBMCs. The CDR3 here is CASSYGQGETQYF. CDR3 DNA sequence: TGCGCCAGCAGCTATGGACAGGGGGAGACCCAGTACTTC.